These 27 T cell receptor beta chains share one sample of origin, sequenced in a study of blood T cell repertoires in COVID-19. Clones were read by immunoSEQ multiplex PCR, and TCRdb kept only the in-frame ones, dropping some. Of roughly 670,000 clones detected, 75% to 90% appear once; the ten largest clones hold roughly 0.25%. The sequencing input was peripheral blood. The receptors were sampled from a woman younger than 35 with acute or convalescent COVID-19.

V gene TRBV4-1 combines with J gene TRBJ1-1, with D unclear. V was cut by 0 bases and J by 2 bases, with 10 bases left in between. The CDR3 consists of 15 residues. The germline V gene has CDR1 MGHRA and CDR2 YSYEKL. The CDR3 protein is CASSQDRHSNTEAFF. The DNA for the CDR3 is TGCGCCAGCAGCCAAGACAGGCACAGTAACACTGAAGCTTTCTTT.

Only one count was recorded for this clone. The chain joins TRBV10-3 to TRBJ1-3, with 8 bases aligning to TRBD1. Per the germline V gene, CDR1 is ENHRY and CDR2 is SYGVKD. With V trimmed by 8 bases and J by 1 base, 1 base remained unmatched. This CDR3 comprises 13 residues. CDR3 sequence (DNA): TGTGCCATCGGGGACAGGTCTGGAAACACCATATATTTT. It translates to CAIGDRSGNTIYF.

This clone appeared a single time. The chain couples TRBV2 to TRBJ1-1; D possibly corresponds to TRBD1 (6 bases). Trimming removed 2 bases from V and 0 bases from J, with 13 bases in between. The CDR3 has 16 amino acids. Germline CDR1 is SNHLY and CDR2 is FYNNEI. The CDR3 nucleotides read TGTGCCAGCAGTGAAACCGGGGGGCACATGAACACTGAAGCTTTCTTT. Its translation: CASSETGGHMNTEAFF. Full variable domain (missing parts from reference TRBV2 and TRBJ1-1): EPEVTQTPSHQVTQMGQEVILRCVPISNHLYFYWYRQILGQKVEFLVSFYNNEISEKSEIFDDQFSVERPDGSNFTLKIRSTKLEDSAMYFCASSETGGHMNTEAFFGQGTRLTVV.

The chain carries TRBV3-1 (or the pseudogene TRBV3-2) and TRBJ2-2, with D possibly being TRBD2 (5 bases). The CDR3 totals 16 residues. Trimming took off 3 bases at V and 2 bases at J, with 13 bases between the two ends. Germline V lookup: CDR1 LGHDT, CDR2 YNNKEL (reference sequence). Here the CDR3 reads CASSHWGVPNTGELFF. The CDR3 DNA follows: TGTGCCAGCAGCCATTGGGGAGTTCCAAACACCGGGGAGCTGTTTTTT.

V is TRBV7-2 and J is TRBJ2-3, with unresolved D. Germline V gene sequence: CDR1 SGHTA, CDR2 FQGNSA. With 2 bases removed from V and 3 bases from J, the gap between germline ends came to 9 bases. This CDR3 contains 14 residues. The CDR3: CASSLSRSTDTQYF. The CDR3 bases are TGTGCCAGCAGCTTATCTCGCAGTACAGATACGCAGTATTTT.

In nucleotides, the CDR3 is TGCGCCAGCAGCTGGACAGGAGTATCAGGTGAAAAACTGTTTTTT. Translation gives CASSWTGVSGEKLFF. V is TRBV5-1 and J is TRBJ1-4; 7 bases line up with TRBD1. The germline V gene has CDR1 SGHRS and CDR2 YFSETQ. Trimming took 3 bases from V and 7 from J; bases not matched to a gene: 9. The CDR3 is 15 amino acids.

The sample holds one count of this clone. V and J are TRBV3-1 (or the pseudogene TRBV3-2) and TRBJ2-3; D perhaps matches TRBD2 (6 bases). The germline V gene encodes CDR1 LGHDT and CDR2 YNNKEL (reference sequence). Trimming stripped 0 bases from V and 10 bases from J, with 11 bases between. This CDR3 comprises 13 residues. This CDR3 is CASSQDLTGAQYF. In DNA, the CDR3 is TGTGCCAGCAGCCAAGATTTGACGGGGGCGCAGTATTTT.

V gene TRBV6-5 combines with J gene TRBJ1-4; a possible D gene is TRBD1 (5 bases). The CDR3 totals 15 residues. Germline assignment: CDR1 MNHEY and CDR2 SVGAGI. V was trimmed by 1 base and J by 5 bases, leaving 11 bases between them. The DNA for the CDR3 is TGTGCCAGCAGTTACTGGGGCAGGGTAAATGAAAAACTGTTTTTT. Translating gives CASSYWGRVNEKLFF.

The chain employs TRBV21-1 and TRBJ1-5; no check of the table's D call, TRBD1, against the DNA was made. TRBV21-1 is labeled a pseudogene. The CDR3 has 17 amino acids. The CDR3 nucleotides are TGTGCCAGCAGCAAAGAGGAGGGGGACAGTAGCAATCAGCCCCAGCATTTT. This gives the protein CASSKEEGDSSNQPQHF.

J is TRBJ1-4 and V is TRBV12-5; 7 nucleotides line up with TRBD1. Trimming cost V 1 base and J 7 bases; bases outside gene matches: 9. The germline CDR1 and CDR2 sequences are LGHNT and FRNRAP. The CDR3 covers 16 residues. The CDR3 protein is CASGLGRQGSFEKLFF. DNA of the CDR3: TGTGCTAGTGGTTTGGGGAGACAGGGCTCATTTGAAAAACTGTTTTTT.

The V gene is TRBV29-1, the J gene TRBJ1-2; possible D gene TRBD1, 6 bases. Germline V gives CDR1 SQVTM, CDR2 ANQGSEA. This CDR3 comprises 12 residues. V shed 6 bases and J shed 4 bases, with 12 bases lying between them. CDR3 sequence reads: CSVYRVRYGYTF. The CDR3 nucleotides read TGCAGCGTATACAGGGTCCGCTATGGCTACACCTTC.

This rearrangement joins TRBV3-1 (or the pseudogene TRBV3-2) to TRBJ1-1; tentatively, D is TRBD1 (6 bases). The CDR3 spans 14 residues. The germline V gene has CDR1 LGHDT and CDR2 YNNKEL (reference sequence). Trimming pared 4 bases from V and 2 bases from J, leaving 11 bases between. CDR3 region: CASSLGQRNTEAFF. CDR3 nucleotides: TGTGCCAGCAGCCTGGGACAACGAAACACTGAAGCTTTCTTT.

The chain joins TRBV7-8 to TRBJ1-2; D might be TRBD1 (5 bases). The CDR3 totals 15 residues. V was pared by 5 bases and J by 4 bases, with 17 bases between. Germline V gene lookup returns CDR1 SGHVS and CDR2 FQNEAQ. The CDR3 DNA reads TGTGCCAGCAGCGCGGCACCGACAGACCTCTATGGCTACACCTTC. Translation: CASSAAPTDLYGYTF.

The chain recombines TRBV24-1 with TRBJ2-3, with D possibly TRBD1 on 5 matching bases. In germline, CDR1 is KGHDR, CDR2 SFDVKD. The CDR3 is 14 residues long. The V end was cut by 4 bases, the J end by 2 bases, with 9 bases between. CDR3 nucleotide sequence: TGTGCCACCAGTGACGGACACTCCACAGATACGCAGTATTTT. This sequence encodes CATSDGHSTDTQYF.

The chain employs TRBV15 and TRBJ2-4; D gene unclear. This CDR3 is built from 18 residues. Germline lookup yields CDR1 LNHNV and CDR2 YYDKDF (reference sequence). V lost 6 bases, J lost 0 bases, and 21 bases lay in between. The CDR3 protein is CATSPEVGTNLAKNIQYF. The CDR3 DNA sequence: TGTGCCACCAGTCCCGAAGTGGGCACGAACCTAGCCAAAAACATTCAGTACTTC. The variable domain in full, with the rest retrieved from reference TRBV15 and TRBJ2-4, is DAMVIQNPRYQVTQFGKPVTLSCSQTLNHNVMYWYQQKSSQAPKLLFHYYDKDFNNEADTPDNFQSRRPNTSFCFLDIRSPGLGDTAMYLCATSPEVGTNLAKNIQYFGAGTRLSVL.

The V call is TRBV19, the J call TRBJ2-1, with 7 bases identical to TRBD1. This CDR3 spans 15 amino acids. The germline V gene has CDR1 LNHDA and CDR2 SQIVND (reference sequence). J was trimmed by 3 bases and V by 5 bases; bases with no gene match: 7. The CDR3 protein is CASSEGAKYYNEQFF. The CDR3 DNA follows: TGTGCCAGTAGTGAGGGGGCAAAGTACTACAATGAGCAGTTCTTC.

This chain connects TRBV11-2 to TRBJ2-3, with a possible D match to TRBD1 (5 bases). Germline V gene lookup returns CDR1 SGHAT and CDR2 FQNNGV. V lost 5 bases, J lost 2 bases, and 11 bases lay in between. This CDR3 is built from 14 residues. The chain's CDR3 is CASSQGYDTDTQYF. CDR3 DNA sequence: TGTGCCAGCAGCCAGGGTTACGACACAGATACGCAGTATTTT. Full variable domain (remainder filled in from reference TRBV11-2 and TRBJ2-3): EAGVAQSPRYKIIEKRQSVAFWCNPISGHATLYWYQQILGQGPKLLIQFQNNGVVDDSQLPKDRFSAERLKGVDSTLKIQPAKLEDSAVYLCASSQGYDTDTQYFGPGTRLTVL.

This clone was seen a handful of times. The chain has TRBV3-1 (or the pseudogene TRBV3-2) and TRBJ1-1; D is ambiguous. The CDR3 is 14 amino acids. The ends were cut back, 6 bases at V and 5 bases at J, with 16 bases in the middle. CDR1 is LGHDT, CDR2 YNNKEL, per germline (reference sequence). DNA for the CDR3: TGTGCCAGCAGGGTCAACAGTGGCGGGACTGAAGCTTTCTTT. Amino acids: CASRVNSGGTEAFF.

J is TRBJ1-1 and V is TRBV11-1, with D tentatively TRBD1 (5 bases). The CDR3 runs 14 residues. Germline CDR1 is SGHAT and CDR2 is FQDESV (reference sequence). Between the trimmed V and J ends, which lost 3 bases and 6 bases, there was a span of 14 bases. For the CDR3, the DNA is TGTGCCAGCAGCTTGACGGGGGTGATAGCTGAAGCTTTCTTT. Translated, it gives CASSLTGVIAEAFF. The full variable domain, its missing parts supplied by reference TRBV11-1 and TRBJ1-1, is EAEVAQSPRYKITEKSQAVAFWCDPISGHATLYWYRQILGQGPELLVQFQDESVVDDSQLPKDRFSAERLKGVDSTLKIQPAELGDSAMYLCASSLTGVIAEAFFGQGTRLTVV.

This chain uses TRBV6-5 with TRBJ1-3; tentatively, D is TRBD1 (5 bases). CDR1 is MNHEY, CDR2 SVGAGI, per germline. The CDR3 extends over 14 amino acids. Between the trimmed V and J ends, which lost 6 bases and 3 bases, there was a span of 12 bases. The DNA of the CDR3 is TGTGCCAGCAGCAGGGACTTCGGTGGAAACACCATATATTTT. Encoded protein: CASSRDFGGNTIYF.

The J gene is TRBJ2-7, the V gene TRBV6-5; D is possibly TRBD2 (7 bases). The CDR3 extends over 16 amino acids. V was shortened by 2 bases and J by 2 bases, with 16 bases between the two germline ends. CDR1 and CDR2 (germline): MNHEY, SVGAGI. The CDR3 loop is CASSYSPRGPPYEQYF. CDR3 in DNA: TGTGCCAGCAGTTACAGTCCGCGGGGGCCTCCCTACGAGCAGTACTTC.

This clone has only a few counts. J is TRBJ1-2 and V is TRBV15; weak D call: TRBD1 (6 bases). There are 19 residues in the CDR3. CDR1 and CDR2 from the germline V gene are LNHNV and YYDKDF (reference sequence). Deletions cut 0 bases from V and 3 bases from J, with 23 bases between. The CDR3 DNA sequence: TGTGCCACCAGCAGAGATCTCCAACTCAAACAGGGAAGGGACTATGGCTACACCTTC. It is translated as CATSRDLQLKQGRDYGYTF. Based on the CDR3 plus reference TRBV15 and TRBJ1-2, the full variable domain is DAMVIQNPRYQVTQFGKPVTLSCSQTLNHNVMYWYQQKSSQAPKLLFHYYDKDFNNEADTPDNFQSRRPNTSFCFLDIRSPGLGDTAMYLCATSRDLQLKQGRDYGYTFGSGTRLTVV.

CDR3: CAASAGVTTEAFF. CDR3 sequence (DNA): TGTGCGGCTTCAGCAGGGGTAACCACTGAAGCTTTCTTT. The rearrangement joins TRBV5-4 to TRBJ1-1; tentatively, D is TRBD1 (6 bases). Germline CDR1 SGHNT, CDR2 YYREEE (reference sequence). CDR3 length equals 13 residues.

The CDR3 spells CASSPPWGDTEAFF. The CDR3 nucleotides read TGTGCCAGCTCACCACCGTGGGGAGACACTGAAGCTTTCTTT. This rearrangement joins TRBV18 to TRBJ1-1; unclear D gene. Trimming took 0 bases from V and 3 from J, leaving 8 bases between them. Germline V gives CDR1 KGHSH, CDR2 LQKENI. This CDR3 spans 14 amino acids.

J is TRBJ2-7 and V is TRBV29-1, with 8 bases lining up with TRBD1. In germline, CDR1 is SQVTM, CDR2 ANQGSEA. J lost 0 bases, V lost 7 bases, and 5 bases had no gene match. This CDR3 region has 13 residues. For the CDR3, the DNA is TGCAGCGCTTCAGGGGGCTCCTCCTACGAGCAGTACTTC. Its translation is CSASGGSSYEQYF.

This clone was recorded once. This chain links TRBV14 with TRBJ2-7, with D maybe TRBD1 (5 bases). The CDR3 is 15 residues long. The ends were cut back, 4 bases at V and 2 bases at J, with 15 bases in the middle. CDR1 is SGHDN and CDR2 is FVKESK in the germline V gene. The DNA of the CDR3 is TGTGCCAGCAGCCCAGGGCGGACCCCCCCCTACGAGCAGTACTTC. It yields the protein CASSPGRTPPYEQYF.

The genes are TRBV5-4 and TRBJ2-7; TRBD2 matches 9 bases. The junction had 4 bases not matched to a gene; V was cut back by 0 bases and J by 3 bases. Germline V CDR1 and CDR2: SGHNT, YYREEE (reference sequence). CDR3 length: 15 residues. CDR3 nucleotide sequence: TGTGCCAGCAGCTTGGAAGCTAGCGGGGACTACGAGCAGTACTTC. Amino acid sequence: CASSLEASGDYEQYF.